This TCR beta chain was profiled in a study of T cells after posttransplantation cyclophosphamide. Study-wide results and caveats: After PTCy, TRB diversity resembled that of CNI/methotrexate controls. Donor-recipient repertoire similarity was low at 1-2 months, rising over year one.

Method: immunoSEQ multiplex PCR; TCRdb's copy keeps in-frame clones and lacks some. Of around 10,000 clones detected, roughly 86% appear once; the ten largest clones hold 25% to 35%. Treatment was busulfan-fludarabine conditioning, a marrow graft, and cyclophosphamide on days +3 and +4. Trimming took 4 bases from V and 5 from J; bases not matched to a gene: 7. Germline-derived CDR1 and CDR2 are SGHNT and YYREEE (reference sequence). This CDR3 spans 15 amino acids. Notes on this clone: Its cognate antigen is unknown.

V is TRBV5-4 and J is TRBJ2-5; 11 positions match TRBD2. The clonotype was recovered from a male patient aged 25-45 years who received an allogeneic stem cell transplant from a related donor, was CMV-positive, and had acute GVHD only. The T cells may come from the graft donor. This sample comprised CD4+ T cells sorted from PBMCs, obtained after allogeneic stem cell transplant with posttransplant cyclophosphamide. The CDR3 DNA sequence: TGTGCCAGCAGCCGGGGACTAGCGGAAGGGGAGACCCAGTACTTC. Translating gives CASSRGLAEGETQYF. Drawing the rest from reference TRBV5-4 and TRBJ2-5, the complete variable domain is ETGVTQSPTHLIKTRGQQVTLRCSSQSGHNTVSWYQQALGQGPQFIFQYYREEENGRGNFPPRFSGLQFPNYSSELNVNALELDDSALYLCASSRGLAEGETQYFGPGTRLLVL.